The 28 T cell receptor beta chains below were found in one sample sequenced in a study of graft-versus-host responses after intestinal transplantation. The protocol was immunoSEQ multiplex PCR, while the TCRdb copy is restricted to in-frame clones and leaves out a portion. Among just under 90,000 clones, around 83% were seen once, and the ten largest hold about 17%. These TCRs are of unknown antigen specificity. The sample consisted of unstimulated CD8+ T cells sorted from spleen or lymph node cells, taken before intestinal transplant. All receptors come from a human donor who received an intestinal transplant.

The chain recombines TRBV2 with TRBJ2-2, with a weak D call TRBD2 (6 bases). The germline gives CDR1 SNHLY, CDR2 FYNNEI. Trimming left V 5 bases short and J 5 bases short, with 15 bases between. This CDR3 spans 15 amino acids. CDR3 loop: CASSFRGTPTGELFF. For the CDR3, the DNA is TGTGCCAGCAGTTTCCGCGGGACCCCTACCGGGGAGCTGTTTTTT.

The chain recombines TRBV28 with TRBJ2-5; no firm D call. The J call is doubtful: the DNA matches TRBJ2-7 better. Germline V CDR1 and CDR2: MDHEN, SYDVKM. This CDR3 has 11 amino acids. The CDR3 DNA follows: TGTGCCAGCAGATGGGGCTACGAGCAGTACTTC. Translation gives CASRWGYEQYF.

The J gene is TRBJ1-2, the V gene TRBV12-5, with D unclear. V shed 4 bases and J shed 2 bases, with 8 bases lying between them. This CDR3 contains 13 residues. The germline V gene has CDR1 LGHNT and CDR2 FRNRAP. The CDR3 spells CASGSSQNYGYTF. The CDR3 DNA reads TGTGCTAGTGGTTCGAGCCAGAACTATGGCTACACCTTC.

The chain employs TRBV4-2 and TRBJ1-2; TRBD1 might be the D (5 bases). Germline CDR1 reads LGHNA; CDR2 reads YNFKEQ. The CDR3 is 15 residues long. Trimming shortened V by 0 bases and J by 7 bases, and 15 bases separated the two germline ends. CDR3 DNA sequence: TGTGCCAGCAGCCAAGATCCAGGGAGTAAGTCTGGCTACACCTTC. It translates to CASSQDPGSKSGYTF.

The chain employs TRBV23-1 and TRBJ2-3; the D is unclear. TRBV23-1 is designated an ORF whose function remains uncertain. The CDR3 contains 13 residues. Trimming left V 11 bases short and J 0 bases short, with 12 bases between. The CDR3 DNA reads TGCGCCTGGTTAGACTCGAGCACAGATACGCAGTATTTT. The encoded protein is CAWLDSSTDTQYF.

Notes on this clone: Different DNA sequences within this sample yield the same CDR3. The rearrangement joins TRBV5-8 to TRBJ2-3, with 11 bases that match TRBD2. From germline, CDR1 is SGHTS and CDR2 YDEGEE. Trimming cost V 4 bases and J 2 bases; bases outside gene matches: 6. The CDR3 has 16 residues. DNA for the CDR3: TGTGCCAGCAGCCGGGGACTAGCGGTACTCACAGATACGCAGTATTTT. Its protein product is CASSRGLAVLTDTQYF. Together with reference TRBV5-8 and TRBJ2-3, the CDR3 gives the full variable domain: EAGVTQSPTHLIKTRGQQATLRCSPISGHTSVYWYQQALGLGLQFLLWYDEGEERNRGNFPPRFSGRQFPNYSSELNVNALELEDSALYLCASSRGLAVLTDTQYFGPGTRLTVL.

CDR3 sequence (DNA): TGTGCCAGCAGTTTACTCCTTACAGGGTTGTCCTACGAGCAGTACTTC. It encodes CASSLLLTGLSYEQYF. The chain links TRBV28 to TRBJ2-5, with a possible D match to TRBD1 (6 bases). Matching the DNA end better, TRBJ2-7 makes the J call doubtful. CDR3 length: 16 amino acids. Germline values: CDR1 MDHEN, CDR2 SYDVKM.

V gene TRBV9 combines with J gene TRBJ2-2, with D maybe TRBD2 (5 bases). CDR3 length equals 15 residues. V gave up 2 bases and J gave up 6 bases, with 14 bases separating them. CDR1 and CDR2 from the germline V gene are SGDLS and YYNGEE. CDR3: CASSVVRAGAGELFF. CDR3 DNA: TGTGCCAGCAGCGTGGTGAGGGCGGGTGCCGGGGAGCTGTTTTTT.

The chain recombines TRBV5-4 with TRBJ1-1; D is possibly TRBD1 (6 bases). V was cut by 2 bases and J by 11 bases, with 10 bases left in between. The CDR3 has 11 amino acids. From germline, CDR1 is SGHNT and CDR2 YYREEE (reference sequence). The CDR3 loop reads CASSLQGVAFF. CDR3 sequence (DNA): TGTGCCAGCAGCTTACAGGGAGTCGCTTTCTTT.

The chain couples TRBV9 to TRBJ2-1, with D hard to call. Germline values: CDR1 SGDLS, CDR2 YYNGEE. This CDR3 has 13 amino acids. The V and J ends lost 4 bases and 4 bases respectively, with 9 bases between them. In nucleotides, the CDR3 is TGTGCCAGCAGCTCGGACGGGTACAATGAGCAGTTCTTC. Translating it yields CASSSDGYNEQFF.

CDR3 region: CASSHRDHPQDTQYF. The CDR3 nucleotides read TGTGCCAGCAGTCATAGGGACCACCCACAAGATACGCAGTATTTT. The chain couples TRBV27 to TRBJ2-3; D is tentatively TRBD1 or TRBD2 (5 bases each). In germline, CDR1 is MNHEY, CDR2 SMNVEV (reference sequence). V was shortened by 5 bases and J by 5 bases, with 17 bases between the two germline ends. There are 15 residues in the CDR3.

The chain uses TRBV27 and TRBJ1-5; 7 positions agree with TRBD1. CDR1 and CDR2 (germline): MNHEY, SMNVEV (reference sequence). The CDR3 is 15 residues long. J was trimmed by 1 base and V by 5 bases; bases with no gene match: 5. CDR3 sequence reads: CASSMTGRSNQPQHF. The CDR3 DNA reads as TGTGCCAGCAGTATGACAGGGAGAAGCAATCAGCCCCAGCATTTT.

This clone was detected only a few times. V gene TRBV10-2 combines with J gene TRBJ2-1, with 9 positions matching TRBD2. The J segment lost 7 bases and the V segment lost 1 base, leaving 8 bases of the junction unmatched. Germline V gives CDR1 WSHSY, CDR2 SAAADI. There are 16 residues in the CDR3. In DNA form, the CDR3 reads TGCGCCAGCAGTGAGTGGGCGGGGGGGCTAAGGAATGAGCAGTTCTTC. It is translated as CASSEWAGGLRNEQFF.

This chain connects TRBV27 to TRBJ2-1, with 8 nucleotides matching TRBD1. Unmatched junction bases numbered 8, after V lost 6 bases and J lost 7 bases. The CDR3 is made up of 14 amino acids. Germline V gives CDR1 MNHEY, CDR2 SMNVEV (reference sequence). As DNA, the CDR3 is TGTGCCAGCAGGGACAGGGAGGTCGCGAATGAGCAGTTCTTC. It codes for CASRDREVANEQFF.

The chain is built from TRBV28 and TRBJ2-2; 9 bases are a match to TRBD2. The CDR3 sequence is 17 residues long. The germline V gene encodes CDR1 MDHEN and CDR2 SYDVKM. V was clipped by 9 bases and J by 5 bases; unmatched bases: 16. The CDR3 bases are TGTGCCAGTTCTCCCGGGACTAGCTTCTCTCTGACCGGGGAGCTGTTTTTT. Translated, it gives CASSPGTSFSLTGELFF.

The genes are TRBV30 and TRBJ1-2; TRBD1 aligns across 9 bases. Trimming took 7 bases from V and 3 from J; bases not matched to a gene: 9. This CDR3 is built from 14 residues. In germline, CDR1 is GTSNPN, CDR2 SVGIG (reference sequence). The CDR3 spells CASRDREGYYGYTF. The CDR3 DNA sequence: TGTGCCTCCCGGGACAGGGAGGGTTACTATGGCTACACCTTC.

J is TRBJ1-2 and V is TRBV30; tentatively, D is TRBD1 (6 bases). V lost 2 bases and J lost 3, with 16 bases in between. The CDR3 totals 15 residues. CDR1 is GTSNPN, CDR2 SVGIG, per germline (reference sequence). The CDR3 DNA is TGTGCCTGGAGTCCAGACAGGATAGATCACTATGGCTACACCTTC. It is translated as CAWSPDRIDHYGYTF.

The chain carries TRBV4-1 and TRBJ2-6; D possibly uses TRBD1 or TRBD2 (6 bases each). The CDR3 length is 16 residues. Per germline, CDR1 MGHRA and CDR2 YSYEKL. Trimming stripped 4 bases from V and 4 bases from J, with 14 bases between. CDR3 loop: CASSLIWGAGANVLTF. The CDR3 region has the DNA TGCGCCAGCAGCCTCATATGGGGGGCGGGGGCCAACGTCCTGACTTTC.

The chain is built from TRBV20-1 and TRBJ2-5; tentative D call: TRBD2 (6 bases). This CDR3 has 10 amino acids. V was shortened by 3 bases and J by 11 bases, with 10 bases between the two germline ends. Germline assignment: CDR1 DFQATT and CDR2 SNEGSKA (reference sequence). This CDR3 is CSASAAGQYF. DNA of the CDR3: TGCAGTGCTAGTGCCGCGGGGCAGTACTTC.

CDR3 amino acids: CASSSREGDSLETQYF. The CDR3 nucleotides read TGTGCCAGCAGCTCTCGAGAAGGGGATTCTTTAGAGACCCAGTACTTC. The V and J genes are TRBV7-9 and TRBJ2-5; tentatively, D is TRBD1 (5 bases). CDR1 and CDR2 from the germline V gene are SEHNR and FQNEAQ (reference sequence). This CDR3 is 16 amino acids long. V gave up 4 bases and J gave up 4 bases, with 19 bases separating them.

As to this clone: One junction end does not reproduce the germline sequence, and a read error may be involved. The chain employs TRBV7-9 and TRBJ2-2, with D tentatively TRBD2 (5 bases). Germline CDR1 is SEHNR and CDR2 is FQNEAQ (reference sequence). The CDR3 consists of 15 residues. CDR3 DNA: TGTGCCAGCAGCCTCCCTCGGGGAAACAGCGGGGAGCTGTTTTTT. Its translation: CASSLPRGNSGELFF.

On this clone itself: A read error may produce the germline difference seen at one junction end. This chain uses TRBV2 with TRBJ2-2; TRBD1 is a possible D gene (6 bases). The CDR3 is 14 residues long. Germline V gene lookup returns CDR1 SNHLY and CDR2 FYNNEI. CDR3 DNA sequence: TGTGCCAGCAGCTGGACAGTCAACACCGGGGAGCTGTTATTT. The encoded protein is CASSWTVNTGELLF.

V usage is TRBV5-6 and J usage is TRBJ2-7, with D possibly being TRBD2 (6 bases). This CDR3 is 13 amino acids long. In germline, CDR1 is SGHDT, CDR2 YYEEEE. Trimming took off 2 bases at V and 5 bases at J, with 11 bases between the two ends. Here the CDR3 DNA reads TGTGCCAGCAGCTTACCCTCTAGCGACGAGCAGTACTTC. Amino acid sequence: CASSLPSSDEQYF.

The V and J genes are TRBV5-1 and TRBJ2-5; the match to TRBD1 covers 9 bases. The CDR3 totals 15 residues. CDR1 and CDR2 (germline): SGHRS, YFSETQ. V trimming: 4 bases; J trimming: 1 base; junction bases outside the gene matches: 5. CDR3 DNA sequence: TGCGCCAGCAGCCTGACAGGGGGGGTCCAAGAGACCCAGTACTTC. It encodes CASSLTGGVQETQYF.

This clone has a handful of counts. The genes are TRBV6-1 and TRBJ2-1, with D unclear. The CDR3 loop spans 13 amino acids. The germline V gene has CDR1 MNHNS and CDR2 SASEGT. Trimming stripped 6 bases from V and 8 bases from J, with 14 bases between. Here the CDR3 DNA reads TGTGCCAGCAGCCCCGACTCCCCCCATGAGCAGTTCTTC. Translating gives CASSPDSPHEQFF.

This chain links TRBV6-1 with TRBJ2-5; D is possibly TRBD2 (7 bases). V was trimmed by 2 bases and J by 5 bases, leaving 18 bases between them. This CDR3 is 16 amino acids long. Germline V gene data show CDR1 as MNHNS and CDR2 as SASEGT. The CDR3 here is CASSERLGAGVETQYF. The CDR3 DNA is TGTGCCAGCAGTGAACGCCTGGGGGCGGGAGTTGAGACCCAGTACTTC.

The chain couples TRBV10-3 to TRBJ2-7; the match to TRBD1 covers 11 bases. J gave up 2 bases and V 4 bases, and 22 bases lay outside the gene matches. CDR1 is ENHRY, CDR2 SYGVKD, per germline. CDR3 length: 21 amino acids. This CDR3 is CAISGTGGFGPRSLGAYEQYF. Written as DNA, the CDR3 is TGTGCCATCAGTGGGACAGGGGGCTTCGGGCCTAGGAGCTTGGGGGCCTACGAGCAGTACTTC.

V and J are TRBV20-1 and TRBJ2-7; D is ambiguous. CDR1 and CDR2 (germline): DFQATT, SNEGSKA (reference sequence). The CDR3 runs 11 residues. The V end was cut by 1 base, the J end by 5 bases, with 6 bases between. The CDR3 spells CSARVMNEQYF. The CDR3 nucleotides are TGCAGTGCTAGAGTAATGAACGAGCAGTACTTC.